This T cell receptor beta chain was sequenced in a study of T cells in Graves' hyperthyroidism and ophthalmopathy. Looked up from germline, CDR1 is ENHRY and CDR2 is SYGVKD. V lost 5 bases to trimming and J lost 5 bases; unmatched junction nucleotides: 2. This CDR3 spans 14 amino acids. The sample holds a few counts of this clonotype. Across 18 months, stable Graves' hyperthyroidism was marked by no progression to ophthalmopathy. Uncontrolled infection, other autoimmune disease, pregnancy or lactation disqualified patients from enrolment. RNA transcripts provided the source from which TCR beta CDR3 regions were amplified. The HTBI primer set served for first-round RT-PCR of the TCR CDR3. TCRdb itself ran the multiplex PCR reads through MiXCR, one entry per CDR3 protein. The data show hundreds of thousands of distinct CDR3 sequences, 25% seen once.

Sequenced: blood. The TCR comes from a man aged 45-65 years with Graves' hyperthyroidism. The V gene is TRBV10-3, the J gene TRBJ1-5; 11 positions agree with TRBD1. The CDR3 region is CAISPDRGHQPQHF. Written as DNA, the CDR3 is TGTGCCATCAGTCCGGACAGGGGGCATCAGCCCCAGCATTTT.